The 5 T cell receptor beta chains given below trace back to one sample, sequenced in a study of Graves' ophthalmopathy and Graves' hyperthyroidism. RNA transcripts were the source from which TCR beta CDR3 regions were amplified. HTBI-primed RT-PCR formed the first round, and a multiplex PCR formed the second. One entry per CDR3 protein, called by TCRdb with MiXCR from the multiplex PCR reads. The sample gives some 380,000 distinct CDR3 sequences, about 16% of which show up once; approximately 7% is in the top ten. Sequencing was done on a sample of peripheral blood. The receptors stem from a woman under 30 with stable Graves' hyperthyroidism.

The rearrangement joins TRBV19 to TRBJ1-1; the D is unclear. From germline, CDR1 is LNHDA and CDR2 SQIVND (reference sequence). V was shortened by 3 bases and J by 1 base, with 12 bases between the two germline ends. The CDR3 consists of 15 residues. CDR3 sequence (DNA): TGTGCCAGTAGTATTTCGTCCATGGCGAACACTGAAGCTTTCTTT. It is translated as CASSISSMANTEAFF. Supplemented by reference TRBV19 and TRBJ1-1, the full variable domain reads DGGITQSPKYLFRKEGQNVTLSCEQNLNHDAMYWYRQDPGQGLRLIYYSQIVNDFQKGDIAEGYSVSREKKESFPLTVTSAQKNPTAFYLCASSISSMANTEAFFGQGTRLTVV.

The sample holds a few counts of this clonotype. This may stem from a read error, because a much larger clone lies one nucleotide away. The rearrangement joins TRBV6-5 to TRBJ1-6; perhaps TRBD1 as D (5 bases). V shed 0 bases and J shed 9 bases, with 12 bases lying between them. CDR1 and CDR2 from the germline V gene are MNHEY and SVGAGI. The CDR3 totals 15 residues. CDR3 sequence (DNA): TGTGCCAGCAGTTACTCGGGAAGGGGTGGTTCACCCCTCCACTTT. It codes for CASSYSGRGGSPLHF.

This clonotype was counted a single time. This is likely a read error, given that the CDR3 carries no conserved phenylalanine or tryptophan at its end. It is unclear where the CDR3 begins or ends on the DNA, so no DNA is shown, and the CDR3 is as TCRdb lists it. This chain links TRBV24-1 with TRBJ1-5. The V gene's germline CDR1 is KGHDR and CDR2 SFDVKD. The CDR3 spans 13 residues, counting both ends. This CDR3 reads CATRGPRAQPQDL.

This clonotype was found many times. The chain's CDR3 is CASSTGRRIDTIYF. CDR3 in DNA: TGTGCCAGCAGCACGGGACGGCGGATAGACACCATATATTTT. The V call is TRBV11-2, the J call TRBJ1-3; tentatively, D is TRBD1 (5 bases). Germline lookup yields CDR1 SGHAT and CDR2 FQNNGV. Trimming stripped 5 bases from V and 8 bases from J, with 16 bases between. This CDR3 has 14 amino acids.

The table lists this clonotype with a few counts. The chain links TRBV15 to TRBJ2-4; no clear D. Germline CDR1 LNHNV, CDR2 YYDKDF (reference sequence). Trimming pared 0 bases from V and 8 bases from J, leaving 14 bases between. The CDR3 extends over 15 amino acids. The CDR3: CATSREENGRDIQYF. CDR3 DNA sequence: TGTGCCACCAGCAGAGAGGAAAACGGAAGGGACATTCAGTACTTC.